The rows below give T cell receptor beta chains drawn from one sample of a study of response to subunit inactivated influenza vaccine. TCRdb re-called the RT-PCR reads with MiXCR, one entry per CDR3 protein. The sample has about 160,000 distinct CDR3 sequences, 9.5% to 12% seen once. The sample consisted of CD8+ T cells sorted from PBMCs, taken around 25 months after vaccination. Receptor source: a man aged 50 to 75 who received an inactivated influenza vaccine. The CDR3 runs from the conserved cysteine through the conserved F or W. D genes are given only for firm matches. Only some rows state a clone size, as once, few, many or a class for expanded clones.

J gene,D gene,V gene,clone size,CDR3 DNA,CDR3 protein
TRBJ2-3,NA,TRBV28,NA,TGTGCCAGCAATCCCCACGGTGGTACAGATACGCAGTATTTT,CASNPHGGTDTQYF
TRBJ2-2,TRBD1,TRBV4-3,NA,TGCGCCAGCAGCCACTCTTGGGACAGGGACACCGGGGAGCTGTTTTTT,CASSHSWDRDTGELFF
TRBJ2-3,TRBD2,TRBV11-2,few,TGTGCCAGCAGCTTAGACGGCGGGGGGGCAACAGATACGCAGTATTTT,CASSLDGGGATDTQYF
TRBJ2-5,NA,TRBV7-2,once,TGTGCCAGCAGCTTAGGGTGGGATCAAGAGACCCAGTACTTC,CASSLGWDQETQYF
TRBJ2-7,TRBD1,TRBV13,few,TGTGCCAGCAGCTTATACCCGGACAGGGTTGCCTACGAGCAGTACTTC,CASSLYPDRVAYEQYF
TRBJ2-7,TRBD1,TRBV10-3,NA,TGTGCCATCAGTTGGGGGACAGGGAGCGAGCAGTACTTC,CAISWGTGSEQYF
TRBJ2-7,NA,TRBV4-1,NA,TGCGCCAGCAGCCAAGTGGCGACAGTGCCTGCTACATACGAGCAGTACTTC,CASSQVATVPATYEQYF
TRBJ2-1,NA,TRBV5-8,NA,TGTGCCAGCAGCTTCCCCCTAAGGGGCTCCTACAATGAGCAGTTCTTC,CASSFPLRGSYNEQFF
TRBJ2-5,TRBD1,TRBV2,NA,TGTGCCAGCAGGCACAGGGGGCAGGTCGGGGCCCAGTACTTC,CASRHRGQVGAQYF
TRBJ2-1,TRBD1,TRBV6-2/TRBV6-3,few,TGTGCCAGCAGTCGACAGGGGGCGGGCAATGAGCAGTTCTTC,CASSRQGAGNEQFF
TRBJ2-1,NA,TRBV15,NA,TGTGCCACCAGCAGAGATCTACAGTATGAGCAGTTCTTC,CATSRDLQYEQFF
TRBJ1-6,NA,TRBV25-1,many,TGTGCCAGCAGTGAAGCACAGGGAGACTCACCCCTCCACTTT,CASSEAQGDSPLHF
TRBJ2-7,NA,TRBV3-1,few,TGTGCCAGCAGCCAACCCGGGGGAGAGCAGTACTTC,CASSQPGGEQYF
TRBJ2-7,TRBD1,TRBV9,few,TGTGCCAGCAGCACCGGACAGGGGTCCTACGAGCAGTACTTC,CASSTGQGSYEQYF
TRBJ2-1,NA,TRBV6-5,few,TGTGCCAGCAGTTATCGATTAGCGGAAGACAATGAGCAGTTCTTC,CASSYRLAEDNEQFF
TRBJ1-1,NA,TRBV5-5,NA,TGTGCCAGCAGCTTGGGGAGGATACGGGACACTGAAGCTTTCTTT,CASSLGRIRDTEAFF
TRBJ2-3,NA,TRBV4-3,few,TGCGCCAGCAGCCCTCTAGATACGGACGCCAATTCAGATACGCAGTATTTT,CASSPLDTDANSDTQYF
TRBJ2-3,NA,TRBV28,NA,TGTGCCAGCAGTTTCTGGGGGAACACAGATACGCAGTATTTT,CASSFWGNTDTQYF
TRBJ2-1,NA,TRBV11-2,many,TGTGCCAGCACCTTATTGGCCCAGGAGAGTGAGCAGTTCTTC,CASTLLAQESEQFF
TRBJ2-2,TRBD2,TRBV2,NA,TGTGCCAGCAGAGGATGGGCTTCTGGGTGGAGCGGACTAGCGGGGGAAACCGGGGAGCTGTTTTTT,CASRGWASGWSGLAGETGELFF
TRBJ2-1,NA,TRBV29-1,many,TGCAGCGTTGCTCCAGGGAATGAGCAGTTCTTC,CSVAPGNEQFF
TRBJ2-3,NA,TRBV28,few,TGTGCCAGCAGTTCCTGGCAACCCACAGATACGCAGTATTTT,CASSSWQPTDTQYF
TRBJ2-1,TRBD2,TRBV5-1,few,TGCGCCAGCAGCAGAAAAAAGGGACTAGCGGCTTACAATGAGCAGTTCTTC,CASSRKKGLAAYNEQFF
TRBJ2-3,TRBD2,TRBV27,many,TGTGCCAGCAGTTTTCTGGGGAGGGAGGGTCCCACAGATACGCAGTATTTT,CASSFLGREGPTDTQYF
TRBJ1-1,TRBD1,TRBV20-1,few,TGCAGTGCTAGGGACAGGGGGTCACTTCAAGCTTTCTTT,CSARDRGSLQAFF
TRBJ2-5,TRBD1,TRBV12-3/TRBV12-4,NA,TGTGCCAGCAGTCTATCCGGGACAGGGGGTCTTCAGGGGCCCCAGTACTTC,CASSLSGTGGLQGPQYF
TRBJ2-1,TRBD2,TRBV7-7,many,TGTGCCAGCAGCTTAGAGGCGGGAGGGAATGAGCAGTTCTTC,CASSLEAGGNEQFF
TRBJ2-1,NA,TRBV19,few,TGTGCCAGTAGTATAGGGCTAAGCTCCTACAATGAGCAGTTCTTC,CASSIGLSSYNEQFF
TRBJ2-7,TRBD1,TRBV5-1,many,TGCGCCAGCAGCGAAGGGACAGGGGGTTTCTACGAGCAGTACTTC,CASSEGTGGFYEQYF
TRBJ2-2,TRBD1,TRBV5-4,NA,TGTGCCAGCAGCTCCTTTCCGGGGACAGGTCCTATTCAGTCAGTCACCGGGGAGCTGTTTTTT,CASSSFPGTGPIQSVTGELFF
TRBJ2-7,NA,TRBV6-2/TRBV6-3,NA,TGTGCCAGCAGTCCTGGACACAACGAGCAGTACTTC,CASSPGHNEQYF
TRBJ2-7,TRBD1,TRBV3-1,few,TGTGCCAGCAGAAATGGACAGGGGAGATACGAGCAGTACTTC,CASRNGQGRYEQYF
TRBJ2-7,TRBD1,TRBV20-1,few,TGCAGTCTTAATCGCCACGACAGGGCTAGTATCTACGAGCAGTACTTC,CSLNRHDRASIYEQYF
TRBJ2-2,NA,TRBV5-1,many,TGCGCCAGCAGGGGACTTCAGGGCGGCACCGGGGAGCTGTTTTTT,CASRGLQGGTGELFF
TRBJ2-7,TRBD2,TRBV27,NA,TGTGCCAGCATCTGGACTAGTATGCCGCCCTCCTACGAGCAGTACTTC,CASIWTSMPPSYEQYF
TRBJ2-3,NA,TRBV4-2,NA,TGTGCCAGCAGCCAAGTTTCAGCGACAGATACGCAGTATTTT,CASSQVSATDTQYF
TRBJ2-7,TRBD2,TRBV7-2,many,TGTGCCAGCAGCTTAGGCCTAGCGGGAGGAAACGAGCAGTACTTC,CASSLGLAGGNEQYF
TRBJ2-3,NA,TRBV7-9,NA,TGTGCCAGCAGCCCTCTACCAGATACGCAGTATTTT,CASSPLPDTQYF
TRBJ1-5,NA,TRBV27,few,TGTGCCAGCCGAACAGGATATAGCAATCAGCCCCAGCATTTT,CASRTGYSNQPQHF
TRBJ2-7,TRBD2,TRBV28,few,TGTGCCAGCAGAGACATAGCGGGAGCTCCCTACGAGCAGTACTTC,CASRDIAGAPYEQYF
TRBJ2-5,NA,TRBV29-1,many,TGCAGCGTTGATAGGGGAGGGGGGTACCAAGAGACCCAGTACTTC,CSVDRGGGYQETQYF
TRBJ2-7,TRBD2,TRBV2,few,TGTGCCAGCAGTGTATTAGCGGGGAACGAGCAGTACTTC,CASSVLAGNEQYF
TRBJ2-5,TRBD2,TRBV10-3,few,TGTGCCCTCGGGGGAGGGGACGGAGAGACCCAGTACTTC,CALGGGDGETQYF
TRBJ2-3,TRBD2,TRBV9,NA,TGTGCCAGAAGCGTACTTTTTGGGCTAGCGGGAGAAGATACGCAGTATTTT,CARSVLFGLAGEDTQYF
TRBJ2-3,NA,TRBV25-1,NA,TGTGTCAGCAGTGATGCGGCAGATACGCAGTATTTT,CVSSDAADTQYF
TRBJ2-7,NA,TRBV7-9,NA,TGTGCCAGCAGCCAACCGGGCCGAAATTACGAGCAGTACTTC,CASSQPGRNYEQYF
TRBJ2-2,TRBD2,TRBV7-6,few,TGTGCCAGCAGCTTATCTAGCGGGGGGGCGAACACCGGGGAGCTGTTTTTT,CASSLSSGGANTGELFF
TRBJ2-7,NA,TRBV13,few,TGTGCCAGCAGCTTATTAGGAGTCTCCTACGAGCAGTACTTC,CASSLLGVSYEQYF
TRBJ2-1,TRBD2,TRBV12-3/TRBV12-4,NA,TGTGCCAGCACCCCAATAGCGGGGGACAATGAGCAGTTCTTC,CASTPIAGDNEQFF
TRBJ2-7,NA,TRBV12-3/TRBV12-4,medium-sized,NA,CASSSSASGTYEQYF
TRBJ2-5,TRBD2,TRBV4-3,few,TGCGCCAGCAGCCAAGATGGACTAGCGGGGGCCCAAGAGACCCAGTACTTC,CASSQDGLAGAQETQYF
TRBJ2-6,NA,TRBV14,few,TGTGCCAGCAGCCGGACAGGGGCCAACGTCCTGACTTTC,CASSRTGANVLTF
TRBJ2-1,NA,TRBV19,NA,TGTGCCAGTAGTATGGGAACGGGTAACAATGAGCAGTTCTTC,CASSMGTGNNEQFF